This T cell receptor beta chain emerged from a study of control samples from healthy donors and cancer patients. Method: immunoSEQ multiplex PCR; TCRdb's copy keeps in-frame clones and lacks some. The sample has some 200,000 clones; about 93% are singletons. Trimming removed 1 base at V and 3 bases at J, with 10 bases between. Germline V gives CDR1 SEHNR, CDR2 FQNEAQ (reference sequence). The CDR3 covers 14 residues. This clone was seen only once. The chain uses TRBV7-9 and TRBJ2-7, with D maybe TRBD2 (6 bases). The sequence was obtained from a man aged 18 to 29 in good health. Sample: blood. CDR3 bases: TGTGCCAGCAGCTTAGGGGTCGGGGGCTACGAGCAGTACTTC. This gives the protein CASSLGVGGYEQYF.